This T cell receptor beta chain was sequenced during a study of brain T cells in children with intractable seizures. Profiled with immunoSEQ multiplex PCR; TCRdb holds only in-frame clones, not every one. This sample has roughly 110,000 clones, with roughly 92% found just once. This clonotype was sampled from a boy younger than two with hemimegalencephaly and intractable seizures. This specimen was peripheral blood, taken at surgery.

The CDR3, as DNA: TGTGCCAGCAGTTTCCTTTCCGGAGGCGAGCAGTACTTC. This codes for CASSFLSGGEQYF. V usage is TRBV28 and J usage is TRBJ2-7; D might be TRBD2 (5 bases). The length of the CDR3 is 13 residues. Germline CDR1 MDHEN, CDR2 SYDVKM. Trimming removed 3 bases from V and 6 bases from J, with 12 bases in between.